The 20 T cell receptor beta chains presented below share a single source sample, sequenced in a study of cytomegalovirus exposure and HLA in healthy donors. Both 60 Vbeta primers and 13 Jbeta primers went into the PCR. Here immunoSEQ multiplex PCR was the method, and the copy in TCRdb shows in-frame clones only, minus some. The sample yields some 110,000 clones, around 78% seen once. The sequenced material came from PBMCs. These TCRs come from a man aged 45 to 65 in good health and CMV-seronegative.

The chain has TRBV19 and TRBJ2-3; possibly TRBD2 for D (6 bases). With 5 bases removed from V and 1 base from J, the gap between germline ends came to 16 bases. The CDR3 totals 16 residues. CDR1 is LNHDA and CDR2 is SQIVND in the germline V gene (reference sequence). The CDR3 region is CASSVETSAGTDTQYF. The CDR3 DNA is TGTGCCAGTAGTGTGGAGACTAGTGCTGGCACAGATACGCAGTATTTT.

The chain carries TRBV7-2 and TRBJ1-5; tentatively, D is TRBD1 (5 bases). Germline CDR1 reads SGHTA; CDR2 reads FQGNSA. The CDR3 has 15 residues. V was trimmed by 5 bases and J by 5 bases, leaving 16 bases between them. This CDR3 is CASSPPGRGYQPQHF. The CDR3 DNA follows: TGTGCCAGCAGCCCACCGGGACGGGGGTATCAGCCCCAGCATTTT.

The CDR3 region is CASSLSVAGEQFF. The CDR3 coding sequence is TGTGCCAGCAGTTTATCGGTTGCGGGGGAGCAGTTCTTC. J is TRBJ2-1 and V is TRBV27; D is possibly TRBD2 (6 bases). CDR1 MNHEY and CDR2 SMNVEV come from the germline V gene (reference sequence). CDR3 length: 13 residues. Trimming removed 0 bases from V and 10 bases from J, with 10 bases in between.

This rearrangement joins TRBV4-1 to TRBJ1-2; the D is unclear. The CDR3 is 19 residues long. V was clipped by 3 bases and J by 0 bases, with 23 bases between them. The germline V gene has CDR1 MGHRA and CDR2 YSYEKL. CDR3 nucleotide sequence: TGCGCCAGCAGCCAGGGCATCCTGAGAAGGGAGTTCTCTAACTATGGCTACACCTTC. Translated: CASSQGILRREFSNYGYTF.

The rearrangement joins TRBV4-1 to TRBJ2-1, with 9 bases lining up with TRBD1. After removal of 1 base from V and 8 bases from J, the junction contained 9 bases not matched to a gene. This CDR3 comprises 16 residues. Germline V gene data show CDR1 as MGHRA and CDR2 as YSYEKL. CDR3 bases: TGCGCCAGCAGCCAAGGAAAAGGACAGGGGAAGGATGAGCAGTTCTTC. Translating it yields CASSQGKGQGKDEQFF.

The CDR3 region is CASSPSRQETNPQHF. The CDR3 DNA reads as TGTGCCAGCAGCCCATCTCGACAGGAGACGAATCCCCAGCATTTT. V is TRBV7-8 and J is TRBJ1-5; D is perhaps TRBD1 (6 bases). CDR1 is SGHVS and CDR2 is FQNEAQ in the germline V gene. The CDR3 has 15 residues. Trimming cost V 5 bases and J 10 bases, with 21 bases left between them.

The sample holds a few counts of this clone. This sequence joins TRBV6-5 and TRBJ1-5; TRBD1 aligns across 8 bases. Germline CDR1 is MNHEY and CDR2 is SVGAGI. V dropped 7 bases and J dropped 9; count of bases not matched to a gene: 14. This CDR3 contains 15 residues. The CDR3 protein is CASKPGQERGLPQHF. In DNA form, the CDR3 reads TGTGCCAGCAAACCGGGACAGGAGCGTGGCTTGCCCCAGCATTTT.

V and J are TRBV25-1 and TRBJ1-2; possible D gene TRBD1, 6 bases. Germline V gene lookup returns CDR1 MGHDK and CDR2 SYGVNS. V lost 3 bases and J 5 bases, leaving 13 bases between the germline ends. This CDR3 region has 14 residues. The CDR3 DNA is TGTGCCAGCAGTGACACGGCGGGGGCTTATGGCTACACCTTC. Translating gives CASSDTAGAYGYTF.

For the CDR3, the DNA is TGTGCCACCAGCAGATGGCCGAATAGCAATCAGCCCCAGCATTTT. As protein: CATSRWPNSNQPQHF. This chain connects TRBV15 to TRBJ1-5; D is unresolved. Germline V gene sequence: CDR1 LNHNV, CDR2 YYDKDF (reference sequence). V gave up 2 bases and J gave up 0 bases, with 8 bases separating them. CDR3 size: 15 residues.

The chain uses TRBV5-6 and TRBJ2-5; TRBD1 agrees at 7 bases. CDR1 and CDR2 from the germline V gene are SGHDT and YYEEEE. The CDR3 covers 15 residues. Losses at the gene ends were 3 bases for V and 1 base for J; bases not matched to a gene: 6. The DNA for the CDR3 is TGTGCCAGCAGCTCTCTGACAGGGATCCAAGAGACCCAGTACTTC. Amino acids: CASSSLTGIQETQYF.

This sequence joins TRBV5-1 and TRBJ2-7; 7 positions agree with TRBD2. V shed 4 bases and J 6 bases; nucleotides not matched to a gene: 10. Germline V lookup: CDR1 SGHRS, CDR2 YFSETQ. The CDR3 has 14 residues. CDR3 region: CASSIGDYAGEQYV. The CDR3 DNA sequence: TGCGCCAGCAGCATAGGGGACTACGCTGGCGAGCAGTACGTC.

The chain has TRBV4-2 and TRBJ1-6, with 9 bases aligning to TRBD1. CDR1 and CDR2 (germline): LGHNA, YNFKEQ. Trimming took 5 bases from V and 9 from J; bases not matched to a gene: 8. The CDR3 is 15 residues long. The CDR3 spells CASSAVGQGGSPLHF. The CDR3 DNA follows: TGTGCCAGCAGCGCGGTGGGACAGGGTGGTTCACCCCTCCACTTT.

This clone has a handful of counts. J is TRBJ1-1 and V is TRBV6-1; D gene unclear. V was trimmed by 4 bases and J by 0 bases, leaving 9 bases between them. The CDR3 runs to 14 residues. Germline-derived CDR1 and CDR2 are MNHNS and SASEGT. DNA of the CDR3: TGTGCCAGCAGTGCTGATCGGGTGAACACTGAAGCTTTCTTT. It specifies CASSADRVNTEAFF.

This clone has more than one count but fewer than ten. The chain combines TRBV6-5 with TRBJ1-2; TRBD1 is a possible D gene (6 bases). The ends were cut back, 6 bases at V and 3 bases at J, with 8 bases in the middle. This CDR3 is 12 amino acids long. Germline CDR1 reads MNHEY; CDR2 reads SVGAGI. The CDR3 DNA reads TGTGCCAGCAGCAGGGGTGACTATGGCTACACCTTC. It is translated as CASSRGDYGYTF.

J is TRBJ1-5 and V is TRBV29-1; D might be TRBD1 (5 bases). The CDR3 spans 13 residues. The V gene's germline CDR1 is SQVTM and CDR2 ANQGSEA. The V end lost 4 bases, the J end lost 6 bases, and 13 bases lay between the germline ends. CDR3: CSVVWQGGQPQHF. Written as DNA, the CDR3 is TGCAGCGTTGTGTGGCAGGGAGGTCAGCCCCAGCATTTT.

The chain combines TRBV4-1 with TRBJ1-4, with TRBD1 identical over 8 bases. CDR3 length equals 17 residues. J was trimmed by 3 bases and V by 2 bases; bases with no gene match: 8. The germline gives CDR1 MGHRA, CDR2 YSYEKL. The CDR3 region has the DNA TGCGCCAGCAGCCAAAACCTCCCAGGGGGCTCTAATGAAAAACTGTTTTTT. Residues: CASSQNLPGGSNEKLFF.

CDR3 protein: CASSQPGQDNTYEQYF. The CDR3 nucleotides are TGCGCCAGCAGCCAACCGGGACAGGACAATACCTACGAGCAGTACTTC. The chain has TRBV4-1 and TRBJ2-7; 8 bases align to TRBD1. Germline values: CDR1 MGHRA, CDR2 YSYEKL. The CDR3 consists of 16 residues. V was clipped by 2 bases and J by 2 bases; unmatched bases: 8.

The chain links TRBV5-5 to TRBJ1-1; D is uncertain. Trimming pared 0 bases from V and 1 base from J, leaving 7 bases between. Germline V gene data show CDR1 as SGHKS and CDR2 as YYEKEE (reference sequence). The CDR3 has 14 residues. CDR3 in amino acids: CASSLDGRNTEAFF. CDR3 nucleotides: TGTGCCAGCAGCTTGGATGGGCGGAACACTGAAGCTTTCTTT.

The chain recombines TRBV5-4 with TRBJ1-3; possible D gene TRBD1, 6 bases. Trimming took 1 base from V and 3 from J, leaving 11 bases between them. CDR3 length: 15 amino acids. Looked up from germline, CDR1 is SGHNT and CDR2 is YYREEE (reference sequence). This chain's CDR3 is CASSLQGRDGNTIYF. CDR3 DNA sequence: TGTGCCAGCAGCTTGCAGGGGAGGGATGGAAACACCATATATTTT.

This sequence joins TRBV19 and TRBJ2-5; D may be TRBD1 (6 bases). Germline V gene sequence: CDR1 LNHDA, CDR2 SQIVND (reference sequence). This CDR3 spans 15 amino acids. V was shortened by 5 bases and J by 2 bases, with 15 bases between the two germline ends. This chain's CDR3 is CASSFQTGSQETQYF. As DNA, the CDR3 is TGTGCCAGTAGTTTTCAAACAGGGAGTCAAGAGACCCAGTACTTC.